A selection of T cell receptor beta chains follows, all from one sample in a study of T cells expressing NK-cell markers. No DNA is given; TCRdb re-called the 5' RACE reads and lists each CDR3 protein once. Its table lists about 460,000 distinct CDR3 sequences. The material sequenced was blood T cells: a sorted CD56 or NKG2C T cell subset, CD4+ or CD8+ T cells, or bulk PBMC T cells (not recorded which). Source of these receptors: a woman in her forties or fifties in good health. Each CDR3 is given with its conserved first and last residue. The order of the fields is V gene, J gene, CDR3 protein.

>TRBV24-1|TRBJ2-1
CATSPTFSGSVSEQFF
>TRBV27|TRBJ2-3
CASSSGTSNTDTQYF
>TRBV27|TRBJ2-1
CASSSPGAKTYNEQFF
>TRBV7-9|TRBJ1-3
CASRKPGPSGGNTIYF
>TRBV7-2|TRBJ2-5
CASSPTGGEKTQYF
>TRBV7-6|TRBJ2-1
CASSLDWGNEQFF
>TRBV7-7|TRBJ2-1
CASSHSPVAGGQNEQFF
>TRBV28|TRBJ2-1
CASSGPGLAADNEQFF
>TRBV12-5|TRBJ2-1
CASGLVLAGGPYNEQFF
>TRBV6-5|TRBJ2-3
CASRASGPDTQYF
>TRBV12-3/TRBV12-4|TRBJ1-1
CASSVRGTEAFF
>TRBV11-2|TRBJ2-7
CASSPLGGYYEQYF
>TRBV7-3|TRBJ1-1
CASSLFGGGTEAFF
>TRBV2|TRBJ1-2
CASSGMGRGYTF
>TRBV15|TRBJ2-3
CATSRLAGGTEDTQYF
>TRBV7-9|TRBJ2-7
CASGDRSGYEQYF
>TRBV29-1|TRBJ2-3
CSAGGARERTDTQYF
>TRBV12-5|TRBJ1-1
CASGLVHGRGLLNTEAFF
>TRBV7-3|TRBJ2-1
CASSDNRGISNEQFF
>TRBV29-1|TRBJ2-7
CSGKSHSYEQYF
>TRBV6-6|TRBJ2-5
CASSLTGSGAAQYF
>TRBV9|TRBJ2-2
CASSVVGNRGTNTGELFF
>TRBV29-1|TRBJ2-5
CSVEDLLRGQGTQYF
>TRBV11-3|TRBJ1-2
CASSLEGSGYGYTF
>TRBV6-5|TRBJ1-5
CARQGNQPQHF
>TRBV7-8|TRBJ2-6
CASSRKGQVISGANVLTF
>TRBV5-6|TRBJ1-1
CASSLFAGEAFF
>TRBV5-1|TRBJ2-7
CASSKVSGVSSYEQYF
>TRBV12-5|TRBJ2-1
CASGLVLSVAMDEQFF
>TRBV5-1|TRBJ1-1
CASSTTGDTEAFF
>TRBV6-5|TRBJ1-2
CASKTPGTAGYTF
>TRBV9|TRBJ2-2
CASSVTGGTLINTGELFF
>TRBV28|TRBJ1-2
CASSSNRGRGGYTF
>TRBV4-1|TRBJ2-3
CASSLAGGLPTDTQYF
>TRBV11-3|TRBJ2-1
CASSLDLRGEQFF
>TRBV12-3/TRBV12-4|TRBJ1-5
CASSLARTGGGNQPQHF
>TRBV20-1|TRBJ1-2
CSTRQNYGYTF
>TRBV19|TRBJ2-6
CAARAGPSFGANVLTF
>TRBV20-1|TRBJ1-5
CSATPLTGGGLPQHF
>TRBV2|TRBJ2-7
CASNPTANEQYF
>TRBV3-1|TRBJ2-7
CASSQASLVNYEQYF
>TRBV6-5|TRBJ2-5
CASSYRTSGRARETQYF
>TRBV2|TRBJ2-1
CASTTTSNEQFF
>TRBV6-2/TRBV6-3|TRBJ1-2
CASGEARWGGYTF
>TRBV10-2|TRBJ2-3
CASSESGTGGAGDTQYF
>TRBV5-6|TRBJ1-2
CASSRGQGALGYTF
>TRBV7-9|TRBJ1-3
CASSFQQGAGGNTIYF
>TRBV5-5|TRBJ2-3
CASSLGPGVMTDTQYF
>TRBV12-3/TRBV12-4|TRBJ2-1
CASSLAGPIGHVWNEQFF
>TRBV5-1|TRBJ2-3
CASTPYEGVMTDTQYF
>TRBV5-1|TRBJ2-3
CASSLRRRASTDTQYF
>TRBV7-9|TRBJ1-2
CASSLASVYGYTF
>TRBV7-2|TRBJ1-1
CASSLVHSRTEAFF
>TRBV11-3|TRBJ2-2
CASEPQGAYYGGELFF